This T cell receptor beta chain was observed in a study of T cell responses to AZD1222 COVID-19 vaccine. The table came from immunoSEQ multiplex PCR; TCRdb's copy has only in-frame clones and leaves some out. The sample yields roughly 80,000 clones, 90% seen once. Comment on this clone: What it binds is unknown.

Whole-study findings and limits: Spike-specific TCR repertoires showed rising breadth and depth after two AZD1222 doses. The repertoires were collected only after the peak T cell response. The donor group comprised mostly white British people and more females; the analysis possibly underestimated clonal diversity. Dominant at 160-218 and 743-854, vaccine-associated CD4 TCRs also spanned spike.

J gave up 2 bases and V 8 bases, and 9 bases lay outside the gene matches. CDR3 size: 15 residues. The germline gives CDR1 LNHDA, CDR2 SQIVND (reference sequence). The chain uses TRBV19 and TRBJ2-3, with 8 bases aligning to TRBD1. This specimen consisted of peripheral blood, obtained on day 0 of AZD1222 vaccination. The clonotype comes from an adult in good health. The CDR3 nucleotides are TGTGCCAGTTCCCCGGGGACAGGCTACACAGATACGCAGTATTTT. Translated: CASSPGTGYTDTQYF.